The rows below give T cell receptor beta chains drawn from one sample of a study of cytomegalovirus exposure and HLA in healthy donors. TCRdb keeps only in-frame clones here, not all; method: immunoSEQ multiplex PCR. The repertoire holds about 120,000 clones, with approximately 80% as singletons. What was sequenced was PBMCs. The receptors were sampled from a man aged 18 to 30 in good health and CMV-seropositive. CDR3s include the opening cysteine and the closing phenylalanine or tryptophan. Fields, in order: J gene, D gene, clone size, V gene, CDR3 DNA, CDR3 protein. D genes are given only for firm matches. A row's size may be missing; if present it is once, few, many or a size class.

>TRBJ2-2|.|.|TRBV5-1
TGCGCCAGCAGCTTGGAGCGCCCCGGGGAGCTGTTTTTT
CASSLERPGELFF
>TRBJ1-1|.|few|TRBV19
TGTGCCAGTAGTCCCGTGGGGGGGTGGACCACTGAAGCTTTCTTT
CASSPVGGWTTEAFF
>TRBJ1-5|TRBD1|.|TRBV2
TGTGCCAGCGGCCAGGGGGGCTATAGCAATCAGCCCCAGCATTTT
CASGQGGYSNQPQHF
>TRBJ2-1|TRBD2|.|TRBV2
TGTGCCAGCAGCGAGGGGACTAGAGGTTTTAGTGAGTTCTTC
CASSEGTRGFSEFF
>TRBJ1-5|TRBD1|few|TRBV18
TGTGCCAGCTCATCCGGGACAGGGGGAAATCAGCCCCAGCATTTT
CASSSGTGGNQPQHF
>TRBJ2-1|.|.|TRBV9
TGTGCCAGCAGCGTCGGGACAACCTCCTACAATGAGCAGTTCTTC
CASSVGTTSYNEQFF
>TRBJ2-5|TRBD2|once|TRBV5-4
TGTGCCAGCAGCTATAGCGGGAGGCCTGGGGAGACCCAGTACTTC
CASSYSGRPGETQYF
>TRBJ2-7|TRBD1|.|TRBV27
TGTGCCAGCAGTCAGCGGGACAGGGGTAGGCCCTACGAGCAGTACTTC
CASSQRDRGRPYEQYF
>TRBJ2-5|TRBD2|few|TRBV4-2
TGTGCCAGCAGCCACCGTTTAGCGGGAGGAGAGACCCAGTACTTC
CASSHRLAGGETQYF
>TRBJ2-7|TRBD1|.|TRBV9
TGTGCCAGCAGCGCCTGGACAGGTCAAAGAGACGAGCAGTACTTC
CASSAWTGQRDEQYF
>TRBJ2-7|.|.|TRBV11-2
TGTGCCAGCAGCTTAGAAGGCAGGGGTGCGCACGAGCAGTACTTC
CASSLEGRGAHEQYF
>TRBJ1-4|.|.|TRBV27
TGTGCCAGCAGTCTACCAGGGAACAATGAAAAACTGTTTTTT
CASSLPGNNEKLFF
>TRBJ1-2|TRBD1|once|TRBV29-1
TGCAGCGTTGAAGGGCAGGGGGCCTTTGGCTACACCTTC
CSVEGQGAFGYTF
>TRBJ1-2|TRBD1|.|TRBV19
TGTGCCAGTAGTATCCTCCCAGGGGGAGTGGGTGGCTACACCTTC
CASSILPGGVGGYTF
>TRBJ2-1|.|.|TRBV27
TGTGCCAGCGGATGGACAGCCTACAATGAGCAGTTCTTC
CASGWTAYNEQFF
>TRBJ1-2|.|.|TRBV19
TGTGCCAGTAGCCACAGGAACCCAAACTATGGCTACACCTTC
CASSHRNPNYGYTF
>TRBJ2-7|.|.|TRBV11-2
TGTGCCAGCAGCTTAAGGCCGGAGAAGGACGAGCAGTACTTC
CASSLRPEKDEQYF
>TRBJ1-6|.|.|TRBV30
TGTGCCTGGAGGGGGGGATTTAATTCACCCCTCCACTTT
CAWRGGFNSPLHF
>TRBJ1-3|.|.|TRBV15
TGTGCCACCAGCAGAGACCTCCAACTTGGAAACACCATATATTTT
CATSRDLQLGNTIYF
>TRBJ2-5|.|.|TRBV5-1
TGCGCCAGCAGCTTGGGCGTTCAAGAGACCCAGTACTTC
CASSLGVQETQYF
>TRBJ1-2|.|few|TRBV6-4
TGTGCCAGCAGTGACGGAGGTGGCTACACCTTC
CASSDGGGYTF
>TRBJ2-2|TRBD2|.|TRBV6-6
TGTGCCAGCAGTTCCCTCGGGAGGCGCACCGGGGAGCTGTTTTTT
CASSSLGRRTGELFF
>TRBJ2-2|TRBD2|.|TRBV30
TGTGCCTGGAGTGCCGCGGGCGGGGGTAACACCGGGGAGCTGTTTTTT
CAWSAAGGGNTGELFF
>TRBJ2-7|.|few|TRBV5-1
TGCGCCAGCAGCTTGGCCGAGTCAGACTTCTCCTACGAGCAGTACTTC
CASSLAESDFSYEQYF
>TRBJ1-6|.|.|TRBV2
TGTGCCAGCAGAGGACTCCTGAATTCACCCCTCCACTTT
CASRGLLNSPLHF
>TRBJ1-3|TRBD1|once|TRBV30
TGTGCCTTATCCAGGGGGTCTGGAAACACCATATATTTT
CALSRGSGNTIYF
>TRBJ1-1|TRBD1|.|TRBV6-5
TGTGCCAGCAGTCCCGGGACAGCGAACACTGAAGCTTTCTTT
CASSPGTANTEAFF
>TRBJ1-5|.|.|TRBV7-8
TGTGCCAGCAGCTTCACGACACTGGATAGCAATCAGCCCCAGCATTTT
CASSFTTLDSNQPQHF
>TRBJ2-1|.|.|TRBV7-2
TGTGCCAGCAGCTTCCAGGGGTCGTTCGATGAGCAGTTCTTC
CASSFQGSFDEQFF
>TRBJ2-3|TRBD2|.|TRBV6-4
TGTGCCAGCAGTGCAAGCGGGGGGGCCACAGATACGCAGTATTTT
CASSASGGATDTQYF
>TRBJ2-3|TRBD2|.|TRBV5-6
TGTGCCAGCATCGTTACTAGCGGGGGGATAGATACGCAGTATTTT
CASIVTSGGIDTQYF